Below, one T cell receptor beta chain is given with its context. This clonotype was observed a handful of times. The antigen this receptor binds is unknown. Base quality data are lacking; no much larger clone is found one base away. This record belongs to a study of blood T cells in healthy people across ages (dated by TCRdb to the mid-2010s). For context, the study as a whole: In model experiments, template switching captured about one uniquely barcoded TCR beta cDNA molecule for every two T cells. The donors were split into four age groups: young (average 16 years), middle-aged (about 40), aged (roughly 68) and long-lived (roughly 77). Using the same blood draw, the study looked at two additional independent replicas of 1 million unique cDNA reads for two donors, one aged 18 to 30 and the other aged 80 or older. The study measured age-related changes in TCR beta repertoire diversity using deep sequencing normalized with unique cDNA molecular identifiers. To avoid experimental bias, donors of different ages were distributed randomly across sequencing lanes. Broader findings and caveats from the paper: Observed TCR beta diversity per million T cells fell roughly linearly with age, and a significant reduction was already apparent by age roughly 40. Estimates of total diversity based on one million sequenced T cells were considered lower bounds and underestimates. Compared with the aged group, more naive CD4+ T cells, fewer expanded clones and increased TCR diversity were shown by the long-lived group, suggesting age selection. Donor CMV infection status was unknown, potentially confounding age-related changes in expanded clonotypes. There was a strong correlation between observed TCR beta diversity and the percentage of naive T cells measured by flow cytometry. Bulk unsorted PBMC profiling prevented conclusive comparison of naive and antigen-experienced compartments.

The CDR3 runs 14 amino acids, cysteine and phenylalanine included. Just the 42-base CDR3 DNA is kept, in frame starting at base 1. Via the germline V gene, CDR1 is MNHEY and CDR2 SVGEGT. At the junction V is shortened by 8 bases and J by 0 bases; bases outside the gene matches: 4. The roughly 39 donors, aged roughly 6 to 95 years, were systemically healthy Caucasian individuals from Russia. Roughly 10 milliliters of peripheral blood were collected from each donor into EDTA-treated Vacutainer tubes. Ficoll-Paque density-gradient centrifugation was used to isolate PBMCs, with at least 7 million obtained per sample. Total RNA was extracted from PBMCs with Trizol reagent, with at least 6 micrograms obtained per sample. For every donor, flow cytometry on a PBMC aliquot measured the percentage of naive CD45RAhigh/CD27high T cells. Library method: 5' RACE. A second roughly 7 to 12 cycle PCR used a sample-barcoded 5' primer and a J-beta primer mix. A template-switch 5' adaptor carrying 12 random nucleotides introduced a unique molecular identifier onto each TCR beta cDNA molecule. At least 2.5 million CDR3-containing paired-end reads were obtained from each sample. First-strand cDNA was synthesized from all RNA with the Mint cDNA synthesis kit, primed by a TRBC-specific oligonucleotide. Following uracil-DNA glycosylase treatment, a first 18-cycle PCR with universal primers M1SS and BC2_uni_R was performed on all cDNA. The authors processed their data as follows. For normalization, 1 million high-quality reads, each with a distinct molecular identifier, were randomly selected from each sample. Reads sharing molecular identifiers were discarded rather than binned into consensus sequences. MiTCR, set to a Q25 quality threshold and the strictest error-elimination algorithm, was used for CDR3 identification, clonotype clustering and error correction. A nonparametric unseen species model using Euler transformation provided a lower-bound estimate of total TCR beta diversity. In-frame beta chains were kept once TCRdb had trimmed the public reads at Q25 with fastp and called clones with MiXCR. Rows matching on CDR3 protein sequence are summarized as one entry with the most common DNA and genes. None of the V and J calls come from the authors' own analysis; TCRdb made them. The sample table contains 1.8 million or so distinct CDR3 sequences; only one count was recorded for around 42% of them. The top ten clonotypes cover 23% of the sample.

The chain is assembled from TRBV6-2 or TRBV6-3 and TRBJ2-1; the junction holds 7 bases that match TRBD1. Sequences were obtained from blood. This TCR was recovered from a human donor in good health. Here the CDR3 is given as CASLQGSSYNEQFF. The sequence in DNA is TGTGCCAGCTTACAGGGGTCCTCCTACAATGAGCAGTTCTTC.